This T cell receptor beta chain originates from a study of blood T cell repertoires in COVID-19. For the study at large: The origin of the acute and convalescent COVID-19 samples was the United States, Italy and Spain. Sources were T cells, B-cell-depleted T cells, or PBMCs; the material itself was cDNA or gDNA.

The CDR3 runs to 14 residues. V dropped 4 bases and J dropped 7; count of bases not matched to a gene: 10. Germline V lookup: CDR1 SGHNT, CDR2 YYREEE (reference sequence). In the original analysis: Reference gene primer amplification yielded estimated nucleated cell counts. TCRdb's table, derived via immunoSEQ multiplex PCR, lists solely in-frame clones and lacks some. Clone size and V and J calls were adopted from that table, with D and trimming inferred from the DNA. The sample shows over 140,000 clones, 80% to 85% of them seen only once. The chain uses TRBV5-4 and TRBJ2-7; TRBD1 agrees at 8 bases. This sequence was found in a woman in her sixties or seventies with acute or convalescent COVID-19. The source material was peripheral blood. CDR3 loop: CASSPETGVGEQYF. The CDR3 coding sequence is TGTGCCAGCAGCCCAGAGACAGGGGTGGGGGAGCAGTACTTC.